This TCR beta chain was sequenced in a study of long-term antiretroviral therapy in people with HIV. Study-wide results and limits: It was observed that HIV repertoires exhibited narrower CDR3 length ranges than controls. Dominating the repertoire at all time points were the clones that expanded before ART. In samples taken after ART, diversity increased but remained below transplant donor control levels.

Germline values: CDR1 KGHSH, CDR2 LQKENI. Unmatched junction bases numbered 9, after V lost 6 bases and J lost 9 bases. There are 15 residues in the CDR3. Survey level was the resolution at which the v3.0 immunoSEQ assay ran. The repertoire was sequenced with immunoSEQ multiplex PCR; TCRdb's copy has only in-frame clones and lacks some. The sample contains 30,000 to 40,000 clones, approximately 79% of which appear only once. Note on this clone: Its antigen is as yet unknown.

Sample: unsorted PBMCs, taken 1.5 years after starting antiretroviral therapy. The TCR was taken from a man aged 18 to 35 with HIV. V and J are TRBV18 and TRBJ2-1; 12 bases match TRBD2. The CDR3, as DNA: TGTGCCAGCTCCCCTTCTAGCGGGAGGGAGAGTGAGCAGTTCTTC. Protein product: CASSPSSGRESEQFF.